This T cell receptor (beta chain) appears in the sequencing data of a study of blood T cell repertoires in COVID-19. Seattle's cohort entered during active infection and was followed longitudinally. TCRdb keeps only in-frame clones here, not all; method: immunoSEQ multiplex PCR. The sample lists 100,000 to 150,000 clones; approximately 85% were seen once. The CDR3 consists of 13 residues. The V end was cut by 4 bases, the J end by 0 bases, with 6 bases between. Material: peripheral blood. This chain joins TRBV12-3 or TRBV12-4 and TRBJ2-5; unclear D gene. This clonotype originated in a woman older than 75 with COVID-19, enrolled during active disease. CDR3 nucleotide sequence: TGTGCCAGCAGTTCGAGAAACCAAGAGACCCAGTACTTC. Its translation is CASSSRNQETQYF.